A single TCR beta chain is shown here with its context. This record comes from a study of blood T cell repertoires in COVID-19. The assay was immunoSEQ multiplex PCR, and TCRdb's table has in-frame clones only and misses some. The table has a few hundred thousand clones, around 90% seen once. Trimming at V came to 4 bases and at J to 5 bases, leaving 2 bases not matched to a gene. This CDR3 contains 13 residues. The germline V gene encodes CDR1 SNHLY and CDR2 FYNNEI. This sequence joins TRBV2 and TRBJ1-5; the match to TRBD1 covers 7 bases. The sequencing sample was made of PBMCs or T cells enriched from blood (not recorded which). The source of this sequence is a man aged 25 to 40 who had recovered from COVID-19. CDR3 amino acids: CASSGQGDQPQHF. In DNA, the CDR3 is TGTGCCAGCAGTGGACAGGGCGATCAGCCCCAGCATTTT.